The table lists the clone carrying this T cell receptor beta chain with a few counts. What it binds is not known. V lost 6 bases and J lost 3; bases outside the gene matches: 2. CDR3 size: 13 residues. TCRdb independently ran MiXCR on the 5' RACE reads; one entry per CDR3 protein. This table has 460,000 or so distinct CDR3 sequences, approximately 15% appearing once. This sample was included in a study of identical twins. Study-wide points: Models predicted too little out-of-frame TCR alpha sharing in monozygotic twins. The authors noted that invariant MAIT and iNKT cells could partly confound zero-insertion analyses. In drawing conclusions, the study used cross-sectional statistical analysis and did not follow the same donors.

The same specimen was also included in a second study, on yellow fever vaccine responses in identical twins. This second study says: Reports say the vaccine T cell response in twins looked partly convergent and partly personalized.

Specimen: CD4+ T cells sorted from blood. This clonotype was obtained from a woman in her late teens or twenties in good health. This rearrangement joins TRBV12-3 or TRBV12-4 to TRBJ2-1, with 7 positions matching TRBD1. The CDR3 DNA reads TGTGCCAGCAGCGGGACAGACTACAATGAGCAGTTCTTC. It specifies CASSGTDYNEQFF.